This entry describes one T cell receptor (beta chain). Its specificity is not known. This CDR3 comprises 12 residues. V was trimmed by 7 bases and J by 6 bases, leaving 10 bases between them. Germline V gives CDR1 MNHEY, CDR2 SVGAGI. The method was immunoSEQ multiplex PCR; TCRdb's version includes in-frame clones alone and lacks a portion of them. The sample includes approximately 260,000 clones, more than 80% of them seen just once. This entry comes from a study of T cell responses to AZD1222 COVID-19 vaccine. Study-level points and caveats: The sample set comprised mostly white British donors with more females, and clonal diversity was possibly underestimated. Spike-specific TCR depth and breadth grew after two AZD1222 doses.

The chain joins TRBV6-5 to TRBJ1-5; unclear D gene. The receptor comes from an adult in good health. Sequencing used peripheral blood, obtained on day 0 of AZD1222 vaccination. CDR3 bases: TGTGCCAGCACCCTATTCGGTCAGCCCCAGCATTTT. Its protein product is CASTLFGQPQHF.